This TCR beta chain stems from a study of blood T cell repertoires in COVID-19. Study context: Acute and convalescent COVID-19 samples came from the United States, Italy and Spain.

The authors' processing: Amplification of reference gene primers was used by the study to estimate nucleated cell counts. The repertoire was sequenced with immunoSEQ multiplex PCR; TCRdb's copy has only in-frame clones and lacks some. V and J calls and clone size are copied from that table; D and trimming were computed from the DNA. Of fewer than 300,000 clones in the sample, about 85% were seen once. There are 15 residues in the CDR3. Deletions cut 2 bases from V and 4 bases from J, with 14 bases between. The germline V gene has CDR1 MNHEY and CDR2 SVGAGI. The material sequenced was peripheral blood. J is TRBJ1-2 and V is TRBV6-5; maybe TRBD1 (6 bases). The clonotype originates from a human donor in a cohort sampled during active COVID-19. CDR3 loop: CASSYEFRGSYGYTF. The CDR3 DNA follows: TGTGCCAGCAGTTACGAGTTCAGGGGTAGCTATGGCTACACCTTC.